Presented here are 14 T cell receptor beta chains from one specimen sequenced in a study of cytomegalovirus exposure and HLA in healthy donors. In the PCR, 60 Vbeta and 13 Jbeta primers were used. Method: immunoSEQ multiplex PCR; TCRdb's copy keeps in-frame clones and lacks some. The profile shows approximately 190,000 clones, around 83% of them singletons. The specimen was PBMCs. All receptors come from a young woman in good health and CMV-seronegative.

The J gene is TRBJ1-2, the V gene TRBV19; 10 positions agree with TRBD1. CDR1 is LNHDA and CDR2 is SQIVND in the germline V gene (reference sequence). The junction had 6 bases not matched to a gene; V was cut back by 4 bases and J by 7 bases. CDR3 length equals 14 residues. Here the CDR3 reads CASSKGGTGAGYTF. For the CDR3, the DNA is TGTGCCAGTAGTAAGGGGGGGACAGGGGCTGGCTACACCTTC.

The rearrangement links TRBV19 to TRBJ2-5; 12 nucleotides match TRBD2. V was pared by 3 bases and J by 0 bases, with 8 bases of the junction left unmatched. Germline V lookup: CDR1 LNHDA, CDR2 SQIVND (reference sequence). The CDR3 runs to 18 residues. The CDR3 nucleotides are TGTGCCAGTAGTATTCAGACTAGCGGGAGTACCCACCAAGAGACCCAGTACTTC. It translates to CASSIQTSGSTHQETQYF.

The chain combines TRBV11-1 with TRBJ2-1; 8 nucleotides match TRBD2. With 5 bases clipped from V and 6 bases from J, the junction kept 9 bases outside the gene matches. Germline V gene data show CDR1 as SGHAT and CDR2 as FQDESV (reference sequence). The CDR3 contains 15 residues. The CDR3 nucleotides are TGTGCCAGCAGCGGGGTGAGGCTAGCGGGCAATGAGCAGTTCTTC. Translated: CASSGVRLAGNEQFF.

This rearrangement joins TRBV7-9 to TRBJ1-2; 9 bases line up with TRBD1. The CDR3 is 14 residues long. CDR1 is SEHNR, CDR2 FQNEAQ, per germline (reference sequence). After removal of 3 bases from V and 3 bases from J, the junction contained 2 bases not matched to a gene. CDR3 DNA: TGTGCCAGCAGCTTCCGACAGGGGGACTATGGCTACACCTTC. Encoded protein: CASSFRQGDYGYTF.

The CDR3 DNA reads as TGTGCCAGCAGGATCTCGACAGGGAAGAACACCGGGGAGCTGTTTTTT. Translating it yields CASRISTGKNTGELFF. This chain connects TRBV7-9 to TRBJ2-2, with 7 bases that match TRBD1. This CDR3 has 16 residues. CDR1 and CDR2 (germline): SEHNR, FQNEAQ (reference sequence). V trimming: 6 bases; J trimming: 1 base; junction bases outside the gene matches: 8.

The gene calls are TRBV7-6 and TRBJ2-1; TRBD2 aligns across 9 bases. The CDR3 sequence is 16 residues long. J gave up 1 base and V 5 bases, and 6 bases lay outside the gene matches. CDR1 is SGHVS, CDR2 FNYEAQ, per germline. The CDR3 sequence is CASSTPSGVSYNEQFF. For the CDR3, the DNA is TGTGCCAGCAGCACCCCTAGCGGGGTATCCTACAATGAGCAGTTCTTC.

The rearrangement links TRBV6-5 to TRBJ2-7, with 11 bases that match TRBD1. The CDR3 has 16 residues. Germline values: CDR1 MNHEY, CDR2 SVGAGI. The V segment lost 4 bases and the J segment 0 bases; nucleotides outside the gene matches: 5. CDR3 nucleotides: TGTGCCAGCAGTTTCCTCGGGACAGGGGGCTCCTACGAGCAGTACTTC. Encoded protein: CASSFLGTGGSYEQYF.

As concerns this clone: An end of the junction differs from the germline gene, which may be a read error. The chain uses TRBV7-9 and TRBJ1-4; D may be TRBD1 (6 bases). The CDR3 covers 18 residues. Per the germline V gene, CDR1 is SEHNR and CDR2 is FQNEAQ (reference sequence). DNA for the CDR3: TGTGCCAGCAGCCTTGGACAGCTTTCGCCTTCAACTGATGAAAAACTGTTTTTT. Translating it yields CASSLGQLSPSTDEKLFF.

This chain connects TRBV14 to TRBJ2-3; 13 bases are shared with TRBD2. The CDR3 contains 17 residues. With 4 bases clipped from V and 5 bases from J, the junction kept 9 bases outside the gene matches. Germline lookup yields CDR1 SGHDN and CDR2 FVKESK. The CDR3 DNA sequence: TGTGCCAGCAGCCCTCGCCTACTAGCGGGAGGGAGAGATACGCAGTATTTT. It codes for CASSPRLLAGGRDTQYF.

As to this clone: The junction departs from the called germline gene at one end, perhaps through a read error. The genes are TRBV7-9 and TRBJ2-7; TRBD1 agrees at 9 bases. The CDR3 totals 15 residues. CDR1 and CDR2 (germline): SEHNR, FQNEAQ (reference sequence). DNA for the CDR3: TGTTCCAGCACCAACTTAGGACAGGGGTTTTTCGAGCAGTACTTC. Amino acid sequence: CSSTNLGQGFFEQYF.

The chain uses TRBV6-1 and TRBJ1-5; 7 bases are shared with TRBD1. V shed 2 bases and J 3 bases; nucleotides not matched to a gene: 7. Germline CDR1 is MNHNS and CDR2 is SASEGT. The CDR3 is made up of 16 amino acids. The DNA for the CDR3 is TGTGCCAGCAGTGAATTGGCGACAGGGTACAATCAGCCCCAGCATTTT. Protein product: CASSELATGYNQPQHF.

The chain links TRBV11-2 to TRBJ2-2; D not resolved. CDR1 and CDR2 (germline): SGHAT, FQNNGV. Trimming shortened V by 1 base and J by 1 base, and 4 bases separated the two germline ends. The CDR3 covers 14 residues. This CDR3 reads CASSLVGNTGELFF. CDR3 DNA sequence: TGTGCCAGCAGCTTAGTCGGGAACACCGGGGAGCTGTTTTTT.

DNA for the CDR3: TGTGCCAGCAGCCAAGGACTGCTGAACACCGGGGAGCTGTTTTTT. Translating gives CASSQGLLNTGELFF. The V and J genes are TRBV28 and TRBJ2-2, with a possible D match to TRBD2 (5 bases). The CDR3 totals 15 residues. V was clipped by 6 bases and J by 1 base, with 12 bases between them. Looked up from germline, CDR1 is MDHEN and CDR2 is SYDVKM.

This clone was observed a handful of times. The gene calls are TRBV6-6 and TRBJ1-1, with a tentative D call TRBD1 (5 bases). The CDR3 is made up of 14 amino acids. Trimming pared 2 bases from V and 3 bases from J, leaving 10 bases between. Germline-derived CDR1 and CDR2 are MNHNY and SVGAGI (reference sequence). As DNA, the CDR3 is TGTGCCAGCAGTTACGGGGGGATGTACACTGAAGCTTTCTTT. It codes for CASSYGGMYTEAFF.